These T cell receptor beta chains were read from a single sample in a study of PD-1 blockade in classical Hodgkin lymphoma. Sequencing was performed with immunoSEQ multiplex PCR; in TCRdb, only in-frame clones are kept and a portion is missing. The sample consists of around 40,000 clones, over 55% of them appearing once. The starting material was peripheral blood mononuclear cells (PBMCs), obtained at baseline. The receptors stem from a human donor with classical Hodgkin lymphoma. Both conserved end residues are part of each CDR3. The D gene is left open where the match is weak. A clone size is listed for some rows: how often the clone was seen (once, few, many), or a class if it is expanded.

abundance,j_gene,v_gene,d_gene,CDR3aa,CDR3nt
-,TRBJ1-1,TRBV27,-,CATLEGGREAFF,TGTGCCACCCTCGAGGGGGGTAGAGAGGCTTTCTTT
-,TRBJ2-1,TRBV5-1,TRBD1,CASSLRGQDSYNEQFF,TGCGCCAGCAGCTTGCGAGGACAGGACTCCTACAATGAGCAGTTCTTC
-,TRBJ2-1,TRBV9,TRBD1,CASSSGDSNNEQFF,TGTGCCAGCAGCTCCGGGGACAGTAACAATGAGCAGTTCTTC
few,TRBJ2-2,TRBV28,-,CASSLLGVGRSAGELFF,TGTGCCAGCAGTTTATTAGGGGTAGGGAGGTCAGCCGGGGAGCTGTTTTTT
few,TRBJ2-3,TRBV6-6,-,CASSWDTDTQYF,TGTGCCAGCAGCTGGGACACAGATACGCAGTATTTT
-,TRBJ2-3,TRBV6-5,-,CASAGVSDTQYF,TGTGCCAGCGCAGGGGTCTCAGATACGCAGTATTTT
once,TRBJ1-2,TRBV21-1,-,CASSKTHRGSGYTF,TGTGCCAGCAGCAAAACGCACAGGGGGTCTGGCTACACCTTC
-,TRBJ2-2,TRBV14,-,CASSQAYWADNTGELFF,TGTGCCAGCAGCCAAGCCTACTGGGCAGATAACACCGGGGAGCTGTTTTTT
-,TRBJ1-2,TRBV6-1,-,CASSPDYSYGYTF,TGTGCCAGCAGTCCGGATTACAGCTATGGCTACACCTTC
-,TRBJ2-3,TRBV7-2,-,CASSKRGTDTQYF,TGTGCCAGCAGCAAAAGGGGCACAGATACGCAGTATTTT
-,TRBJ2-5,TRBV5-8,-,CASSLGGTQYF,TGTGCCAGCAGCTTGGGGGGGACCCAGTACTTC
-,TRBJ2-1,TRBV10-3,TRBD2,CAITETSGGLPEQFF,TGTGCCATCACGGAGACTAGCGGGGGCCTTCCTGAGCAGTTCTTC
few,TRBJ2-7,TRBV9,-,CASSALGGFEQYF,TGTGCCAGCAGCGCCCTAGGGGGGTTCGAGCAGTACTTC
few,TRBJ2-3,TRBV5-1,-,CASSKATSLMDTQYF,TGCGCCAGCAGCAAGGCAACTAGTCTAATGGATACGCAGTATTTT
-,TRBJ2-7,TRBV7-6,TRBD2,CASSVGLAGSSSEQYF,TGTGCCAGCAGCGTGGGACTAGCGGGATCCTCTTCCGAGCAGTACTTC
-,TRBJ1-3,TRBV19,-,CASSLMGGTGNTIYF,TGTGCCAGTAGTTTGATGGGGGGGACTGGAAACACCATATATTTT
-,TRBJ2-5,TRBV5-8,-,CASSRSHRDKINQETQYF,TGTGCCAGCAGCAGAAGTCACCGGGACAAGATAAACCAAGAGACCCAGTACTTC
-,TRBJ1-2,TRBV4-2,TRBD1,CASSQEGGDSRNYGYTF,TGTGCCAGCAGCCAAGAGGGGGGGGACAGCCGTAACTATGGCTACACCTTC
-,TRBJ2-1,TRBV4-3,-,CASSQFAGDNEQFF,TGCGCCAGCAGCCAATTTGCCGGGGACAATGAGCAGTTCTTC
few,TRBJ2-1,TRBV7-9,TRBD2,CASSGTSGNPEQFF,TGTGCCAGCAGCGGGACTAGCGGGAATCCTGAGCAGTTCTTC
-,TRBJ1-4,TRBV7-3,TRBD1,CASSRDRGNEKLFF,TGTGCCAGCAGCCGGGACAGAGGAAATGAAAAACTGTTTTTT
-,TRBJ2-1,TRBV7-8,-,CASSLEGSGRSSYNEQFF,TGTGCCAGCAGCTTAGAGGGTTCGGGAAGGAGCTCCTACAATGAGCAGTTCTTC
-,TRBJ2-1,TRBV11-1,TRBD1,CASSNRDRDTQFF,TGTGCCAGCAGCAACCGGGACAGGGATACGCAGTTCTTC
-,TRBJ2-7,TRBV27,-,CASTFSSGSYEQYF,TGTGCCAGCACCTTTAGCAGCGGTTCCTACGAGCAGTACTTC
many,TRBJ2-6,TRBV27,-,CASSLGGHILLSGANVLTF,TGTGCCAGCAGTTTAGGCGGGCATATTTTACTCTCTGGGGCCAACGTCCTGACTTTC
-,TRBJ1-1,TRBV5-4,-,CASSWGKGGDTEAFF,TGTGCCAGCAGCTGGGGGAAGGGGGGAGACACTGAAGCTTTCTTT
few,TRBJ2-1,TRBV27,TRBD2,CASSLTSGDNEQFF,TGTGCCAGCAGCCTGACTAGCGGGGACAATGAGCAGTTCTTC
-,TRBJ2-3,TRBV5-8,-,CASSVTDTQYF,TGTGCCAGCAGCGTCACAGATACGCAGTATTTT
-,TRBJ2-3,TRBV5-1,-,CASSTLGGETDTQYF,TGCGCCAGCAGCACCTTGGGCGGGGAAACAGATACGCAGTATTTT
-,TRBJ2-7,TRBV5-1,TRBD2,CASRRGERGEQYF,TGCGCCAGCAGGCGGGGGGAAAGGGGCGAGCAGTACTTC
-,TRBJ1-1,TRBV5-1,-,CASSLGPRGLNTEAFF,TGCGCCAGCAGCTTGGGTCCTCGAGGGCTGAACACTGAAGCTTTCTTT
medium-sized,TRBJ1-1,TRBV4-3,-,CASSDFPGGPAFF,TGCGCCAGCAGCGATTTCCCGGGGGGGCCGGCTTTCTTT
-,TRBJ2-2,TRBV6-5,-,CASSYAENTGELFF,TGTGCCAGCAGTTACGCCGAGAACACCGGGGAGCTGTTTTTT
-,TRBJ1-1,TRBV27,-,CATMIAAGTEAFF,TGTGCCACCATGATTGCGGCGGGGACTGAAGCTTTCTTT
few,TRBJ2-1,TRBV10-2,TRBD1,CASNDNRGAYNEQFF,TGCGCCAGCAACGACAACAGGGGCGCTTACAATGAGCAGTTCTTC
-,TRBJ1-6,TRBV27,-,CASSLGGHFYNSPLHF,TGTGCCAGCAGTTTGGGAGGACACTTCTATAATTCACCCCTCCACTTT
medium-sized,TRBJ1-1,TRBV15,-,CATSRAVGEAFF,TGTGCCACCAGCAGAGCCGTGGGGGAAGCTTTCTTT
-,TRBJ1-1,TRBV4-3,-,CASSSDGRPNTEAFF,TGCGCCAGCAGCTCAGACGGGAGGCCGAACACTGAAGCTTTCTTT
-,TRBJ2-3,TRBV4-3,-,CASSQGGPDRIYTDTQYF,TGCGCCAGCAGCCAAGGGGGGCCCGATCGGATCTACACAGATACGCAGTATTTT
-,TRBJ2-5,TRBV21-1,-,CASSKDGRGGPIFETQYF,TGTGCCAGCAGCAAAGACGGCCGGGGGGGGCCCATTTTCGAGACCCAGTACTTC
-,TRBJ2-7,TRBV27,-,CASRGDGGHEQYF,TGTGCCAGCAGGGGGGACGGGGGCCACGAGCAGTACTTC
-,TRBJ2-7,TRBV5-1,TRBD1,CASSSDRGSNEQYF,TGCGCCAGCAGCTCCGACAGGGGGAGCAACGAGCAGTACTTC